Below are 20 T cell receptor beta chains sequenced from a single sample in a study of T-cell reconstitution after alpha-beta-depleted transplantation in children. Unique molecular identifiers were incorporated when the TCRbeta library was constructed. MiXCR, run by TCRdb on the PCR reads, gives a single entry per CDR3 protein. This sample has over 550,000 distinct CDR3 sequences, with under 12% found just once. Source: PBMCs from the stem cell graft donor, taken from the stem cell graft. These receptors were obtained from a human donor who donated a stem cell graft to a child with acute myeloid leukemia.

This clonotype was seen only a few times. The rearrangement links TRBV28 to TRBJ1-1; tentatively, D is TRBD1 (6 bases). Trimming took 5 bases from V and 0 from J, leaving 13 bases between them. Germline CDR1 reads MDHEN; CDR2 reads SYDVKM. The CDR3 has 15 residues. Written as DNA, the CDR3 is TGTGCCAGCAGTCCCCCGGGGGCCATGAACACTGAAGCTTTCTTT. It is translated as CASSPPGAMNTEAFF.

The chain is built from TRBV12-3 or TRBV12-4 and TRBJ2-7; D might be TRBD2 (5 bases). V shed 1 base and J shed 2 bases, with 9 bases lying between them. CDR3 length: 14 residues. In DNA form, the CDR3 reads TGTGCCAGCAGTTTAGTGCGGGTCCCCTACGAGCAGTACTTC. Translating gives CASSLVRVPYEQYF.

This clonotype has a handful of counts. The chain couples TRBV4-2 to TRBJ2-2, with D unclear. V shed 0 bases and J shed 2 bases, with 16 bases lying between them. CDR1 and CDR2 (germline): LGHNA, YNFKEQ. The CDR3 totals 18 residues. This CDR3 reads CASSQEGPQATNTGELFF. The CDR3 DNA follows: TGTGCCAGCAGCCAAGAAGGGCCCCAGGCGACCAACACCGGGGAGCTGTTTTTT.

The chain is built from TRBV29-1 and TRBJ2-1; D uncertain. The CDR3 spans 13 residues. The V end lost 7 bases, the J end lost 5 bases, and 15 bases lay between the germline ends. CDR1 and CDR2 (germline): SQVTM, ANQGSEA. CDR3 bases: TGCAGCGCCGGACGGCGAACTGACAATGAGCAGTTCTTC. Amino acid sequence: CSAGRRTDNEQFF.

This CDR3 is CSATFQGDGYTF. Written as DNA, the CDR3 is TGCAGTGCGACCTTCCAGGGAGACGGCTACACCTTC. V is TRBV20-1 and J is TRBJ1-2, with a tentative D call TRBD1 (5 bases). In germline, CDR1 is DFQATT, CDR2 SNEGSKA (reference sequence). The V gene lost 6 bases and the J gene lost 8 bases, with 16 bases spanning the gap. The CDR3 length is 12 residues.

V gene TRBV6-2 or TRBV6-3 combines with J gene TRBJ2-3; TRBD2 matches 9 bases. CDR1 MNHEY and CDR2 SVGEGT come from the germline V gene. The CDR3 covers 17 residues. J was trimmed by 2 bases and V by 2 bases; bases with no gene match: 8. The CDR3 spells CASSYEAGGPPTDTQYF. The CDR3 DNA reads as TGTGCCAGCAGTTACGAGGCGGGAGGGCCCCCCACAGATACGCAGTATTTT.

In this sample, this clonotype turned up a few times. The chain has TRBV29-1 and TRBJ2-3, with a possible D match to TRBD2 (5 bases). V was cut by 3 bases and J by 4 bases, with 17 bases left in between. CDR1 SQVTM and CDR2 ANQGSEA come from the germline V gene. The CDR3 is made up of 15 amino acids. The CDR3 DNA sequence: TGCAGCGTTGATGCCGAAGCGGATGGCGCAGATACGCAGTATTTT. As protein: CSVDAEADGADTQYF.

This clonotype was seen ten or more times. The rearrangement links TRBV9 to TRBJ2-7; either TRBD1 or TRBD2 may supply D (7 bases each). There are 14 residues in the CDR3. V was cut by 0 bases and J by 6 bases, with 13 bases left in between. Germline V gene data show CDR1 as SGDLS and CDR2 as YYNGEE. In DNA form, the CDR3 reads TGTGCCAGCAGCGTAGGACCCAGGGGGGGCGAGCAGTACTTC. This codes for CASSVGPRGGEQYF. Full variable domain (missing parts from reference TRBV9 and TRBJ2-7): DSGVTQTPKHLITATGQRVTLRCSPRSGDLSVYWYQQSLDQGLQFLIQYYNGEERAKGNILERFSAQQFPDLHSELNLSSLELGDSALYFCASSVGPRGGEQYFGPGTRLTVT.

This clonotype was counted between two and nine times. V gene TRBV5-1 combines with J gene TRBJ1-2; TRBD1 agrees at 9 bases. Germline CDR1 and CDR2: SGHRS and YFSETQ. J lost 7 bases, V lost 4 bases, and 8 bases had no gene match. This CDR3 is 14 amino acids long. CDR3 residues: CASSTLGQGFGYTF. As DNA, the CDR3 is TGCGCCAGCAGCACCTTGGGACAGGGCTTTGGCTACACCTTC.

This clonotype was seen many times. The V and J genes are TRBV7-3 and TRBJ2-1; 13 bases line up with TRBD2. The germline V gene encodes CDR1 SGHTA and CDR2 FQGTGA. Unmatched junction bases numbered 6, after V lost 2 bases and J lost 5 bases. This CDR3 spans 17 amino acids. The CDR3 reads CASSLLPLAGGHNEQFF. CDR3 DNA: TGTGCCAGCAGCTTACTCCCACTAGCGGGAGGGCACAATGAGCAGTTCTTC.

This clonotype was counted between two and nine times. This chain links TRBV12-3 or TRBV12-4 with TRBJ1-1; 9 positions match TRBD1. V was clipped by 3 bases and J by 0 bases; unmatched bases: 11. The CDR3 runs 18 residues. DNA of the CDR3: TGTGCCAGCAGTTTCCTCTCGAGGACAGGGGCCGTGAACACTGAAGCTTTCTTT. Protein sequence: CASSFLSRTGAVNTEAFF.

This clonotype was detected a few times. The V gene is TRBV12-3 or TRBV12-4, the J gene TRBJ2-1; 9 bases map to TRBD2. This CDR3 has 15 amino acids. With 6 bases clipped from V and 4 bases from J, the junction kept 7 bases outside the gene matches. The CDR3 DNA reads TGTGCCAGCAGCATTAGCGGGAGAGGGTACAATGAGCAGTTCTTC. Translating it yields CASSISGRGYNEQFF.

The sample holds many counts of this clonotype. This sequence joins TRBV7-2 and TRBJ2-7, with 10 bases matching TRBD1. The V gene end was trimmed by 4 bases and the J gene end by 7 bases; junction bases not matched to a gene: 7. Germline CDR1 SGHTA, CDR2 FQGNSA. The CDR3 loop spans 14 amino acids. The CDR3 bases are TGTGCCAGCAGCTCAGGGACAGGGGCGGGGGAGCAGTACTTC. It yields the protein CASSSGTGAGEQYF.

The chain links TRBV6-5 to TRBJ1-1; 7 bases line up with TRBD1. The CDR3 totals 15 residues. The V gene's germline CDR1 is MNHEY and CDR2 SVGAGI. The V segment lost 2 bases and the J segment 4 bases; nucleotides outside the gene matches: 7. CDR3 protein: CASSYGYRGGTEAFF. The CDR3 DNA reads TGTGCCAGCAGTTACGGGTACAGGGGTGGCACTGAAGCTTTCTTT.

V usage is TRBV18 and J usage is TRBJ2-7; no firm D call. CDR3 size: 15 residues. V was clipped by 1 base and J by 7 bases, with 17 bases between them. Germline V gene data show CDR1 as KGHSH and CDR2 as LQKENI. In DNA form, the CDR3 reads TGTGCCAGCTCACCACGGTCTAGTCAGAGTTTGGAGCAGTACTTC. Translating it yields CASSPRSSQSLEQYF.

This clonotype was found a few times. The CDR3 DNA follows: TGCAGTGCTAGTTCGACCTCGGGGACTCGGGGTACGCAGTATTTT. It encodes CSASSTSGTRGTQYF. The rearrangement uses TRBV20-1 and TRBJ2-3; a weak D match, TRBD2 (6 bases). V lost 3 bases, J lost 8 bases, and 21 bases lay in between. The V gene's germline CDR1 is DFQATT and CDR2 SNEGSKA (reference sequence). The CDR3 totals 15 residues.

This clonotype was recorded once. The chain carries TRBV6-1 and TRBJ2-5, with a weak D call TRBD2 (7 bases). The CDR3 has 14 amino acids. CDR1 and CDR2 (germline): MNHNS, SASEGT. The ends were cut back, 6 bases at V and 5 bases at J, with 16 bases in the middle. As DNA, the CDR3 is TGTGCCAGCAGAGCGGGCGGGGGCGGGGAGACCCAGTACTTC. This sequence encodes CASRAGGGGETQYF.

There are many counts of this clonotype. This sequence joins TRBV10-3 and TRBJ2-1; TRBD2 is a possible D gene (6 bases). CDR1 and CDR2 (germline): ENHRY, SYGVKD. Trimming cost V 4 bases and J 6 bases, with 13 bases left between them. The CDR3 is 14 amino acids. CDR3 amino acids: CAISVGEAPNEQFF. DNA for the CDR3: TGTGCCATCAGTGTCGGGGAGGCCCCCAATGAGCAGTTCTTC.

The rearrangement links TRBV29-1 to TRBJ2-1, with D unresolved. Per germline, CDR1 SQVTM and CDR2 ANQGSEA. This CDR3 is 13 amino acids long. Deletions cut 5 bases from V and 0 bases from J, with 8 bases between. Here the CDR3 DNA reads TGCAGCGTTATAGGCAACTCCTACAATGAGCAGTTCTTC. Translated, it gives CSVIGNSYNEQFF.

This clonotype was counted many times. V is TRBV15 and J is TRBJ2-5, with a tentative D call TRBD2 (7 bases). The length of the CDR3 is 15 residues. V was clipped by 5 bases and J by 1 base, with 14 bases between them. Germline CDR1 is LNHNV and CDR2 is YYDKDF (reference sequence). The CDR3 spells CATSGDGGAQETQYF. The CDR3 nucleotides are TGTGCCACCAGCGGCGATGGGGGGGCCCAAGAGACCCAGTACTTC.